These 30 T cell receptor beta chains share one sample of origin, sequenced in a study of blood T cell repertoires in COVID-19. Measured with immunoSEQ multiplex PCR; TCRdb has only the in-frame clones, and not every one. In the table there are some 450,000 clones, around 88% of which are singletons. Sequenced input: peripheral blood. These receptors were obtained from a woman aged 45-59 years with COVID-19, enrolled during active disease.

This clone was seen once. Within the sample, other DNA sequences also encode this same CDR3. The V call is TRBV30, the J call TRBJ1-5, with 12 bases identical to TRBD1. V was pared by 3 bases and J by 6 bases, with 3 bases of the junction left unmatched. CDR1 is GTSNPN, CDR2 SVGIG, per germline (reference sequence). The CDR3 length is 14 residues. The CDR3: CAWRGQGAGQPQHF. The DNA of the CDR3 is TGTGCCTGGAGGGGACAGGGGGCCGGTCAGCCCCAGCATTTT.

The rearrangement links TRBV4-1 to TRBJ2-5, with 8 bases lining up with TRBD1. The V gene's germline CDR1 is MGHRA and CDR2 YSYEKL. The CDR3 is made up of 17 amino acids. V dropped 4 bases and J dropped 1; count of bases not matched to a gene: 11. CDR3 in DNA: TGCGCCAGCAGCCTTACACTCGGGACAGGTGTCCAAGAGACCCAGTACTTC. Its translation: CASSLTLGTGVQETQYF.

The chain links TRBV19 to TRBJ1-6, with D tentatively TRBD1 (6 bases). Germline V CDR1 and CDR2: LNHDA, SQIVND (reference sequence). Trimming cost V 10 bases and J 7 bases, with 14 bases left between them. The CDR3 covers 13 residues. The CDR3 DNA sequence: TGTGCCACCCGCGGCAGGGGAAATTCACCCCTCCACTTT. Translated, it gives CATRGRGNSPLHF.

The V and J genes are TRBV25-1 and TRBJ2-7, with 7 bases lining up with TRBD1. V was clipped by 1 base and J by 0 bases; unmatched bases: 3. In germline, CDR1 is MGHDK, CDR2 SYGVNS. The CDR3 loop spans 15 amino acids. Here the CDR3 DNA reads TGTGCCAGCAGTGAATGGGCAGGGGGCTCCTACGAGCAGTACTTC. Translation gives CASSEWAGGSYEQYF.

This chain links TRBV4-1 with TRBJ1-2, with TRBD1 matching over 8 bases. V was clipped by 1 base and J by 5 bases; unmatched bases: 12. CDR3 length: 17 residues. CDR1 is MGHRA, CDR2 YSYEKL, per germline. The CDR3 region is CASSQGDRRFTGYGYTF. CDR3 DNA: TGCGCCAGCAGCCAAGGGGACAGGAGGTTTACCGGGTATGGCTACACCTTC.

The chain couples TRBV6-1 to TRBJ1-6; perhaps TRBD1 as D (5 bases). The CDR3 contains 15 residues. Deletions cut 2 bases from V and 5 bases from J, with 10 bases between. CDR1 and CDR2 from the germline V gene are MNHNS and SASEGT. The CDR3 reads CASSEIAGDNSPLHF. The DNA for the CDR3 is TGTGCCAGCAGTGAAATTGCGGGGGATAATTCACCCCTCCACTTT.

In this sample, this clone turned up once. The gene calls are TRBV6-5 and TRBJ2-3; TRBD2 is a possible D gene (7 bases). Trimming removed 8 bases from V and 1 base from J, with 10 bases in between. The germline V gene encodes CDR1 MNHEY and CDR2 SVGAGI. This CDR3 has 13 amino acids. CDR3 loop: CASGGAGTDTQYF. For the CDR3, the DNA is TGTGCCAGCGGGGGGGCCGGCACAGATACGCAGTATTTT.

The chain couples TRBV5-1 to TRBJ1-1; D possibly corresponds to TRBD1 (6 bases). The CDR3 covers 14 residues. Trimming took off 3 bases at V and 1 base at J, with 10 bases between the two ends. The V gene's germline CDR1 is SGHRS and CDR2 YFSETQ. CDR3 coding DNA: TGCGCCAGCAGCTGGGACATTGAGAACACTGAAGCTTTCTTT. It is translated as CASSWDIENTEAFF.

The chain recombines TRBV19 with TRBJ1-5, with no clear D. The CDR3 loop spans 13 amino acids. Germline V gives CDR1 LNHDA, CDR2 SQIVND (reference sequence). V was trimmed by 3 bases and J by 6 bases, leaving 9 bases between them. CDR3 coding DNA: TGTGCCAGTAGTATGAGCCTCCCTCAGCCCCAGCATTTT. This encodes CASSMSLPQPQHF.

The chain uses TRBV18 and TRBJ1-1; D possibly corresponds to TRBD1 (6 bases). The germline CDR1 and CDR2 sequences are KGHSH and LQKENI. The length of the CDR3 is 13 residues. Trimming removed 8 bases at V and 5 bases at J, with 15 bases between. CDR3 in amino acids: CASRGAGETEAFF. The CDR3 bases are TGTGCCAGCCGGGGGGCGGGAGAAACTGAAGCTTTCTTT.

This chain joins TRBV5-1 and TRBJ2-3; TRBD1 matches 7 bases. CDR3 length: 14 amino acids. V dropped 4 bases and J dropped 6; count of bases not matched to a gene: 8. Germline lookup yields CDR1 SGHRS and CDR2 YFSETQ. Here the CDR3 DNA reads TGCGCCAGCAGCCCGCGGACAGGCCTCGATACGCAGTATTTT. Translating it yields CASSPRTGLDTQYF.

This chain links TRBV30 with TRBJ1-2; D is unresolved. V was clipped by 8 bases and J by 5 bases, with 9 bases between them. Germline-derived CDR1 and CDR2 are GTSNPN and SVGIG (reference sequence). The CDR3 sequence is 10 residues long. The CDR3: CAGGPYGYTF. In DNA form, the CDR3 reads TGTGCCGGAGGTCCTTATGGCTACACCTTC.

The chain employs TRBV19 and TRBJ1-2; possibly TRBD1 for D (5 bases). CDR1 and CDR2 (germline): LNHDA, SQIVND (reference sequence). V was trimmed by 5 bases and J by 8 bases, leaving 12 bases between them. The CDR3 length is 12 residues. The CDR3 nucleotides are TGTGCCAGTAGTCTATGGGGCGACGGCTACACCTTC. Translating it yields CASSLWGDGYTF.

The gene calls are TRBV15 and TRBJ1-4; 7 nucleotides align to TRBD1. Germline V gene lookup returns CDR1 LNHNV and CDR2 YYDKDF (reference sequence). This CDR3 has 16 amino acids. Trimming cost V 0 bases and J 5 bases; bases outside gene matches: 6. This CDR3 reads CATSRDLVGGNEKLFF. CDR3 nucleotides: TGTGCCACCAGCAGAGATTTAGTAGGGGGCAATGAAAAACTGTTTTTT.

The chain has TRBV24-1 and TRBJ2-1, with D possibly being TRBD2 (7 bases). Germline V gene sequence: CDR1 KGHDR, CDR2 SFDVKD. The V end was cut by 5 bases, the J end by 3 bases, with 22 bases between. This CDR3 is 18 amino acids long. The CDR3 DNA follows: TGTGCCACCAGTGGGGGACACGGACTAGACCTGAACTACAATGAGCAGTTCTTC. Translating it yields CATSGGHGLDLNYNEQFF.

The CDR3 sequence: CSALQLDTQYF. In DNA form, the CDR3 reads TGCAGTGCTCTCCAGTTGGATACGCAGTATTTT. The chain couples TRBV20-1 to TRBJ2-3; D remains ambiguous. Germline lookup yields CDR1 DFQATT and CDR2 SNEGSKA (reference sequence). The CDR3 runs 11 residues. Between the trimmed V and J ends, which lost 5 bases and 6 bases, there was a span of 9 bases.

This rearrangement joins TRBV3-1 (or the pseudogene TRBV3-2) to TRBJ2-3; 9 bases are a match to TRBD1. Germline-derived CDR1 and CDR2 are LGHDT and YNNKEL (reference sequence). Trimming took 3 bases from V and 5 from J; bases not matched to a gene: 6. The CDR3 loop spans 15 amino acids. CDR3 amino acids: CASSQGQGGRDTQYF. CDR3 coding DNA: TGTGCCAGCAGCCAGGGACAGGGAGGTAGAGATACGCAGTATTTT.

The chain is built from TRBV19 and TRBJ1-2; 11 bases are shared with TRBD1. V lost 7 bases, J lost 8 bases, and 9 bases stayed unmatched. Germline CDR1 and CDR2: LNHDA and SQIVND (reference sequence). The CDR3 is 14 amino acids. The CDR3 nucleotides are TGTGCCAGTACTTGGACAGGGGGCGCCCGGGGCTACACCTTC. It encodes CASTWTGGARGYTF.

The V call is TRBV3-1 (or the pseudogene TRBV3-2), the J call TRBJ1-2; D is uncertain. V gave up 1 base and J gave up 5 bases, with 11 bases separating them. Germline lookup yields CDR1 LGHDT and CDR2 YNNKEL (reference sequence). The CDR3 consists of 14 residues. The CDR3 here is CASSQGRTAYGYTF. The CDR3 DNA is TGTGCCAGCAGCCAAGGGAGGACGGCTTATGGCTACACCTTC.

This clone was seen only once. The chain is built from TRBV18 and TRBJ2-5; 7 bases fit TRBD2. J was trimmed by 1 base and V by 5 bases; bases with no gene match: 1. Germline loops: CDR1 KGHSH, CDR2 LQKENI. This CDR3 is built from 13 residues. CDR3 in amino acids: CASSWTSQETQYF. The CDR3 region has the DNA TGTGCCAGCTCATGGACTAGCCAAGAGACCCAGTACTTC.

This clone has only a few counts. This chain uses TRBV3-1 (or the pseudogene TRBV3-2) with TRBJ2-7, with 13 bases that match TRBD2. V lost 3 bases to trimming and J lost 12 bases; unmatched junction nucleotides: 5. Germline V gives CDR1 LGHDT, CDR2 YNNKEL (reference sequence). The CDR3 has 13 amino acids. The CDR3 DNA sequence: TGTGCCAGCAGCCACGGGACTAGCGGGGTTTGGTACTTC. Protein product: CASSHGTSGVWYF.

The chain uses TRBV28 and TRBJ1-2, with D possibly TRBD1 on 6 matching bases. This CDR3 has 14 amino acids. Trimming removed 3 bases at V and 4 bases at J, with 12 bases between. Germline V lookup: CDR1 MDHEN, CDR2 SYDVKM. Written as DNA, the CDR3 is TGTGCCAGCAGTTTGAACAGGGAAGTCTATGGCTACACCTTC. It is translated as CASSLNREVYGYTF.

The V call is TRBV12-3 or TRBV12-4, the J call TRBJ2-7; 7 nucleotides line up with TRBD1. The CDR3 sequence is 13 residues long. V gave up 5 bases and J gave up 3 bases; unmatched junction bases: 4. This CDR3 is CASSPTGIYEQYF. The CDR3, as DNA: TGTGCCAGCAGTCCGACAGGGATCTACGAGCAGTACTTC.

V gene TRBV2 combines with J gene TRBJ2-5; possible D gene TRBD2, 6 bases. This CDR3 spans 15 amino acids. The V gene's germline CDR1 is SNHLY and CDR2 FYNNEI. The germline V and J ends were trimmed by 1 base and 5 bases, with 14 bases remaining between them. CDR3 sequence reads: CASSEGLAGQETQYF. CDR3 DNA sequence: TGTGCCAGCAGTGAAGGACTGGCGGGGCAGGAGACCCAGTACTTC.

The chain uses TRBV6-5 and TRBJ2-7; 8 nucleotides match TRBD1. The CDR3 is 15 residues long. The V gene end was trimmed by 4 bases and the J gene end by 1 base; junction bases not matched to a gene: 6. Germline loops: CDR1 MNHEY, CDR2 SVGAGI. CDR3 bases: TGTGCCAGCAGTTTAGGCGGACAGGGTTCCTACGAGCAGTACTTC. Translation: CASSLGGQGSYEQYF.

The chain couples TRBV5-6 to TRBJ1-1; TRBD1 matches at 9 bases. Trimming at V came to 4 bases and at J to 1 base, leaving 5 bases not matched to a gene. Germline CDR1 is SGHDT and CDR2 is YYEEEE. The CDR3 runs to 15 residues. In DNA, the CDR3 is TGTGCCAGCAGCCCTGGGACAGGGAGGAACACTGAAGCTTTCTTT. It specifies CASSPGTGRNTEAFF.

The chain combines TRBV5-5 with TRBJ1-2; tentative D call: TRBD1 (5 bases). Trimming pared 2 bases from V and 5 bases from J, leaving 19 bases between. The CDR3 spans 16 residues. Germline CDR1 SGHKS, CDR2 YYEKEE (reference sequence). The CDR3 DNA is TGTGCCAGCAGCTTATCCTCGGGGGAAATGGGGTATGGCTACACCTTC. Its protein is CASSLSSGEMGYGYTF.

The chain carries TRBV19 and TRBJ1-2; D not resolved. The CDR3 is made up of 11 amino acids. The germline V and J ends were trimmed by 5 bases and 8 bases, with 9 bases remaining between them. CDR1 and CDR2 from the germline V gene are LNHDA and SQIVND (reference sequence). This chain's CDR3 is CASSSRGGYTF. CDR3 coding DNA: TGTGCCAGTAGTTCCCGCGGAGGCTACACCTTC.

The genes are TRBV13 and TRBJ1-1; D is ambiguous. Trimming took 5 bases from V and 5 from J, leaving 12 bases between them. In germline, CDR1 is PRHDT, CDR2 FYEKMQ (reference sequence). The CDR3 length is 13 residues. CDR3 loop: CASSTRPGTEAFF. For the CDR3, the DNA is TGTGCCAGCAGCACCCGACCGGGGACTGAAGCTTTCTTT.

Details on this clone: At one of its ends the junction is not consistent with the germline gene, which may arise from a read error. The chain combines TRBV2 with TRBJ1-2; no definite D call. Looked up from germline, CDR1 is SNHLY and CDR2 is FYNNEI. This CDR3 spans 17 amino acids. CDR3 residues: CASPRSREKAPKYGYTF. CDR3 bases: TGTGCCAGCCCTCGATCACGGGAGAAGGCCCCTAAATATGGCTACACCTTC.